The 6 T cell receptor beta chains presented below share a single source sample, sequenced in a study of blood T cell repertoires in COVID-19. Clones were sequenced by immunoSEQ multiplex PCR, and TCRdb holds only the in-frame ones, with some missing. Of about 40,000 clones listed, around 83% are singletons. Sequencing input: peripheral blood. The receptors shown here come from a woman aged 60-70 years with acute or convalescent COVID-19.

The chain links TRBV7-8 to TRBJ2-1; 10 bases agree with TRBD2. This CDR3 contains 14 residues. V dropped 5 bases and J dropped 5; count of bases not matched to a gene: 3. Germline V gene lookup returns CDR1 SGHVS and CDR2 FQNEAQ. The CDR3 spells CASSRGTSDNEQFF. The DNA of the CDR3 is TGTGCCAGCAGCCGGGGGACTAGCGACAATGAGCAGTTCTTC.

CDR3 loop: CASSSGGGLWDNSPLHF. In DNA form, the CDR3 reads TGTGCCAGCAGCTCCGGCGGGGGGCTTTGGGATAATTCACCCCTCCACTTT. The chain couples TRBV7-9 to TRBJ1-6; possible D gene TRBD1, 6 bases. The germline V and J ends were trimmed by 4 bases and 5 bases, with 18 bases remaining between them. This CDR3 comprises 17 residues. Germline values: CDR1 SEHNR, CDR2 FQNEAQ (reference sequence).

J is TRBJ2-1 and V is TRBV6-4, with 10 nucleotides matching TRBD2. This CDR3 is built from 14 residues. Germline values: CDR1 MRHNA, CDR2 SNTAGT. Germline trimming cut 4 bases from V and 6 bases from J; bases unmatched to any gene: 3. The chain's CDR3 is CASSATSGFNEQFF. The CDR3 DNA is TGTGCCAGCAGTGCGACTAGCGGGTTCAATGAGCAGTTCTTC.

The genes are TRBV30 and TRBJ1-3; D perhaps matches TRBD1 (6 bases). The CDR3 totals 16 residues. V lost 7 bases, J lost 1 base, and 20 bases lay in between. Germline assignment: CDR1 GTSNPN and CDR2 SVGIG (reference sequence). The CDR3: CAFNNRARNSGNTIYF. The CDR3 region has the DNA TGTGCCTTTAACAACAGGGCCCGCAATTCTGGAAACACCATATATTTT.

This clone came up once. The chain recombines TRBV5-5 with TRBJ2-1; TRBD2 matches at 10 bases. Looked up from germline, CDR1 is SGHKS and CDR2 is YYEKEE (reference sequence). J was trimmed by 6 bases and V by 5 bases; bases with no gene match: 8. The CDR3 runs 15 residues. CDR3 nucleotides: TGTGCCAGCAGTTCCGGGACTAGCGTCTTCAATGAGCAGTTCTTC. It is translated as CASSSGTSVFNEQFF.

The rearrangement links TRBV5-1 to TRBJ2-3, with D maybe TRBD1 (5 bases). This CDR3 contains 12 residues. The germline CDR1 and CDR2 sequences are SGHRS and YFSETQ. The V and J ends lost 6 bases and 4 bases respectively, with 9 bases between them. The CDR3 DNA sequence: TGCGCCAGCACCAAGGGGTCAGATACGCAGTATTTT. It codes for CASTKGSDTQYF.